This TCR beta chain was found in a study of T cell changes during pregnancy in multiple sclerosis. This clone was detected only once. This table comes from immunoSEQ multiplex PCR, and its TCRdb copy is limited to in-frame clones, with some not included. The table lists around 80,000 clones, nearly 95% of them singletons. V lost 4 bases, J lost 4 bases, and 9 bases stayed unmatched. This CDR3 spans 15 amino acids. From germline, CDR1 is SNHLY and CDR2 FYNNEI. The chain joins TRBV2 to TRBJ1-2; 7 bases align to TRBD1. The TCR sequence derives from a female donor with multiple sclerosis, enrolled in a pregnancy study. The sample was peripheral blood, taken in the second trimester of pregnancy. The CDR3 sequence: CASSGRTGSLYGYTF. The CDR3 DNA reads as TGTGCCAGCAGTGGACGGACAGGAAGTCTCTATGGCTACACCTTC.